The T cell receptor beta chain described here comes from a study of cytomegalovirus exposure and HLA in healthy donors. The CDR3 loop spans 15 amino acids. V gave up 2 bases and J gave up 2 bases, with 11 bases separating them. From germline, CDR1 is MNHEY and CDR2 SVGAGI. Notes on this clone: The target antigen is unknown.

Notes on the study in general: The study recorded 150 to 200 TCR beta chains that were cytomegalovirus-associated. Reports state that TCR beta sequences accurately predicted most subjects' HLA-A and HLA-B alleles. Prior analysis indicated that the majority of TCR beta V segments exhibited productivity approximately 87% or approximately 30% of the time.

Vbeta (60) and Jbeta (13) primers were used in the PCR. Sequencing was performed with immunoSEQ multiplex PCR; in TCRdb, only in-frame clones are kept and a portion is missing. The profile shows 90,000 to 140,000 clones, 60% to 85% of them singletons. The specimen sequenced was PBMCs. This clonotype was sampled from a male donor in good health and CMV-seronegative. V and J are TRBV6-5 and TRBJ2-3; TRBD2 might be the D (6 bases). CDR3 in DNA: TGTGCCAGCAGTTACGGCGGGGTGCACACAGATACGCAGTATTTT. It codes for CASSYGGVHTDTQYF.